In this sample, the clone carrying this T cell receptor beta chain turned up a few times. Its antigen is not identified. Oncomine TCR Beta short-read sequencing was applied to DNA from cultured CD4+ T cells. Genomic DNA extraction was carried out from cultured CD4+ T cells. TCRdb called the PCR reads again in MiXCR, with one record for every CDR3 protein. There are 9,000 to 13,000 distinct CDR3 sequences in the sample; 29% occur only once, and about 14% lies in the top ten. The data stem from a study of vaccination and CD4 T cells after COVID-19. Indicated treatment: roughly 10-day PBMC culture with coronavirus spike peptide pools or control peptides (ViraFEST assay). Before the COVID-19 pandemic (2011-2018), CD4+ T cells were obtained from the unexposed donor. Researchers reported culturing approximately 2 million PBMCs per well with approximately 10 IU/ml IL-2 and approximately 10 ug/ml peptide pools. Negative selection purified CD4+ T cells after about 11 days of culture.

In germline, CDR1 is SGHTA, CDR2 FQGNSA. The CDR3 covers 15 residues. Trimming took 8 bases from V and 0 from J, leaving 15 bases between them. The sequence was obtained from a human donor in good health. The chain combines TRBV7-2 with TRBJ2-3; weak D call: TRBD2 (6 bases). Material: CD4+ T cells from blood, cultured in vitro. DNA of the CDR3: TGTGCCAGCTCCCCTCTGGGACTTAGCACAGATACGCAGTATTTT. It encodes CASSPLGLSTDTQYF.